This is a list of T cell receptor beta chains from one sample in a study of blood T cell repertoires in COVID-19. Profiled with immunoSEQ multiplex PCR; TCRdb holds only in-frame clones, not every one. The sample has fewer than 350,000 clones, 70% to 90% seen once. The material sequenced was peripheral blood. The receptors were sampled from a man between 18 and 35 years old with active or convalescent COVID-19. Both conserved end residues are part of each CDR3. The D gene is left open where the match is weak. The size of a clone is reported for some rows only, either as once, few or many, or as a class for expanded clones.

d_call: TRBD1; clone_size: .; v_call: TRBV9; j_call: TRBJ2-7; cdr3_aa: CASSVVGRTGSEQYF; cdr3_nt: TGTGCCAGCAGCGTAGTGGGAAGGACAGGGAGCGAGCAGTACTTC
d_call: .; clone_size: .; v_call: TRBV4-3; j_call: TRBJ1-4; cdr3_aa: CASSQLRGGTNEKLFF; cdr3_nt: TGCGCCAGCAGCCAATTACGGGGGGGAACTAATGAAAAACTGTTTTTT
d_call: TRBD2; clone_size: once; v_call: TRBV10-1; j_call: TRBJ2-2; cdr3_aa: CASSDFSGGEAGELFF; cdr3_nt: TGCGCCAGCAGTGACTTTAGCGGGGGGGAAGCCGGGGAGCTGTTTTTT
d_call: .; clone_size: .; v_call: TRBV7-8; j_call: TRBJ2-5; cdr3_aa: CASTRSAAETQYF; cdr3_nt: TGTGCCAGCACACGGTCGGCGGCAGAGACCCAGTACTTC
d_call: .; clone_size: .; v_call: TRBV6-5; j_call: TRBJ1-6; cdr3_aa: CASRREGYNSPLHF; cdr3_nt: TGTGCCAGCCGCCGGGAGGGTTATAATTCACCCCTCCACTTT
d_call: TRBD1; clone_size: .; v_call: TRBV6-5; j_call: TRBJ1-4; cdr3_aa: CASSRTGANEKLFF; cdr3_nt: TGTGCCAGCAGTCGGACAGGGGCTAATGAAAAACTGTTTTTT
d_call: TRBD2; clone_size: .; v_call: TRBV3-1/TRBV3-2; j_call: TRBJ2-3; cdr3_aa: CASSRLAGGLYTQYF; cdr3_nt: TGTGCCAGCAGCCGGCTAGCGGGGGGGCTATATACGCAGTATTTT
d_call: TRBD1; clone_size: .; v_call: TRBV5-6; j_call: TRBJ2-7; cdr3_aa: CASSWTGVYEQYF; cdr3_nt: TGTGCCAGCAGCTGGACAGGAGTATACGAGCAGTACTTC
d_call: TRBD1; clone_size: .; v_call: TRBV18; j_call: TRBJ1-4; cdr3_aa: CASSGRDRPSNEKLFF; cdr3_nt: TGTGCCAGCTCAGGCCGGGACAGGCCATCTAATGAAAAACTGTTTTTT
d_call: .; clone_size: .; v_call: TRBV7-3; j_call: TRBJ1-4; cdr3_aa: CASSLRGVTNEKLFF; cdr3_nt: TGTGCCAGCAGCCTCCGGGGGGTGACTAATGAAAAACTGTTTTTT
d_call: TRBD1; clone_size: .; v_call: TRBV7-6; j_call: TRBJ1-1; cdr3_aa: CASSDRQGTRDTEAFF; cdr3_nt: TGTGCCAGCAGCGACCGACAGGGTACGAGGGACACTGAAGCTTTCTTT
d_call: .; clone_size: .; v_call: TRBV27; j_call: TRBJ2-5; cdr3_aa: CASSFLSTGGGETQYF; cdr3_nt: TGTGCCAGCAGTTTCTTGTCAACAGGGGGGGGAGAGACCCAGTACTTC
d_call: .; clone_size: .; v_call: TRBV2; j_call: TRBJ1-3; cdr3_aa: CASSEPVGNTIYF; cdr3_nt: TGTGCCAGCAGTGAACCCGTAGGAAACACCATATATTTT
d_call: TRBD2; clone_size: .; v_call: TRBV27; j_call: TRBJ2-1; cdr3_aa: CASSLTGGPLSYNEQFF; cdr3_nt: TGTGCCAGCAGTTTAACGGGGGGTCCTCTATCCTACAATGAGCAGTTCTTC
d_call: .; clone_size: .; v_call: TRBV5-1; j_call: TRBJ1-6; cdr3_aa: CASSLVPSSYNSPLHF; cdr3_nt: TGCGCCAGCAGCTTGGTTCCCAGCTCCTATAATTCACCCCTCCACTTT